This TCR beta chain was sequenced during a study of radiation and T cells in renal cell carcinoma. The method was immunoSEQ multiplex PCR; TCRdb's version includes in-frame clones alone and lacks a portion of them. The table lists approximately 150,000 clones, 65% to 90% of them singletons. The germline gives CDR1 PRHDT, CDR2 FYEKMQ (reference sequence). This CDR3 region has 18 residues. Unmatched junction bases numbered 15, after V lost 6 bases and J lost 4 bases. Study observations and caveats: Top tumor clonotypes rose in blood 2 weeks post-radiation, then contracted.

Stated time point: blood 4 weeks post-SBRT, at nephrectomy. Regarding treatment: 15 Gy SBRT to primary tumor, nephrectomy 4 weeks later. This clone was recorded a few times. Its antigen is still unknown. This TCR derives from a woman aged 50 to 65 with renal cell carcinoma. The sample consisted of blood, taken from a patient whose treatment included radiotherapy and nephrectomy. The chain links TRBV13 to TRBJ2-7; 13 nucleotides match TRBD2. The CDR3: CASRLRSTPGLAGYEQYF. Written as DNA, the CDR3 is TGTGCCAGCAGGTTACGCAGTACCCCGGGACTAGCGGGGTACGAGCAGTACTTC. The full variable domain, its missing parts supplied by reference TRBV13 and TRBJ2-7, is AAGVIQSPRHLIKEKRETATLKCYPIPRHDTVYWYQQGPGQDPQFLISFYEKMQSDKGSIPDRFSAQQFSDYHSELNMSSLELGDSALYFCASRLRSTPGLAGYEQYFGPGTRLTVT.